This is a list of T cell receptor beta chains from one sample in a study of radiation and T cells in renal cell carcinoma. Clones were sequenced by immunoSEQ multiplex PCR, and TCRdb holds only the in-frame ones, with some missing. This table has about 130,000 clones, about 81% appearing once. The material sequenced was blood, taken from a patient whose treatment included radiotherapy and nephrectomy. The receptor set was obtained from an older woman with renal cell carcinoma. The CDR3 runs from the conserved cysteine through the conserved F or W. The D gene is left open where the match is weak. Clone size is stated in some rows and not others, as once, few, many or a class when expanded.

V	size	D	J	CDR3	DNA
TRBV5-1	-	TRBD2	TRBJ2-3	CASSSTSVGTDTQYF	TGCGCCAGCAGCTCGACTAGCGTCGGCACAGATACGCAGTATTTT
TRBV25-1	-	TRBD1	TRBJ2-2	CASEGQWRYTGELFF	TGTGCCAGCGAGGGACAGTGGCGGTACACCGGGGAGCTGTTTTTT
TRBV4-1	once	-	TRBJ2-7	CASSQVIHWEQYF	TGCGCCAGCAGCCAAGTAATCCATTGGGAGCAGTACTTC
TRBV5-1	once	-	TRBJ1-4	CASSLDRTNEKLFF	TGCGCCAGCAGCTTGGACAGGACTAATGAAAAACTGTTTTTT
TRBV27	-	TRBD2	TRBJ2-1	CASSTSGYNEQFF	TGTGCCAGTAGTACTAGCGGATACAATGAGCAGTTCTTC
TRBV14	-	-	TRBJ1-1	CASSQDGNTEAFF	TGTGCCAGCAGCCAAGACGGGAACACTGAAGCTTTCTTT
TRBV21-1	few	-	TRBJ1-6	CASSDSRGRDNSPLHF	TGTGCCAGCAGCGATTCAAGGGGTCGGGATAATTCACCCCTCCACTTT
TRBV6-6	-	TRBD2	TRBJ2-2	CASSPAGLATGELFF	TGTGCCAGCAGCCCAGCGGGATTGGCCACCGGGGAGCTGTTTTTT
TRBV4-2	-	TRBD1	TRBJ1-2	CASSQGSDRGLYGYTF	TGTGCCAGCAGCCAGGGGTCGGACAGGGGGCTTTATGGCTACACCTTC
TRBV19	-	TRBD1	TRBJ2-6	CASLRDRVMGANVLTF	TGTGCCAGTCTCCGGGACAGGGTGATGGGGGCCAACGTCCTGACTTTC
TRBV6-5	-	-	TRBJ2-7	CASRPNQGSEQYF	TGTGCCAGCAGACCCAACCAGGGGAGCGAGCAGTACTTC
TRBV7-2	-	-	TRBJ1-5	CASSPGGGHTKPQHF	TGTGCCAGCAGCCCGGGGGGGGGACATACTAAGCCCCAGCATTTT
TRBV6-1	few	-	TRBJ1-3	CASDRYSGNTIYF	TGTGCCAGTGACAGGTACTCTGGAAACACCATATATTTT
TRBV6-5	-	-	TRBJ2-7	CASSDTHSYEQYF	TGTGCCAGCAGCGACACTCACTCCTACGAGCAGTACTTC
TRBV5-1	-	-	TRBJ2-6	CASSWDGRGGANVLTF	TGCGCCAGCAGCTGGGACGGCCGGGGAGGGGCCAACGTCCTGACTTTC
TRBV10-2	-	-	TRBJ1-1	CASGLLGTEAFF	TGCGCCAGCGGATTATTAGGCACTGAAGCTTTCTTT
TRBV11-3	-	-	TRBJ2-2	CASSLNTGELFF	TGTGCCAGCAGCTTAAACACCGGGGAGCTGTTTTTT
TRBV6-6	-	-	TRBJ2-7	CASNPRGSEQYF	TGTGCCAGCAACCCACGTGGATCCGAGCAGTACTTC
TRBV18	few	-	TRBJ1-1	CASSQGRGETEAFF	TGTGCCAGCTCCCAAGGACGGGGGGAGACTGAAGCTTTCTTT
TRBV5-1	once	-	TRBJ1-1	CASSFENTEAFF	TGCGCCAGCAGCTTCGAGAACACTGAAGCTTTCTTT
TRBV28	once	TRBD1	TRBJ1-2	CASRLPGGGGEGYTF	TGTGCCAGCAGGCTCCCCGGAGGGGGCGGTGAGGGCTACACCTTC
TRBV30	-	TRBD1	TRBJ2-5	CAWSVGQGEETQYF	TGTGCCTGGAGTGTTGGACAGGGGGAAGAGACCCAGTACTTC
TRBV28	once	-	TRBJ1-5	CASSLRRNQPQHF	TGTGCCAGCAGTTTACGGAGGAATCAGCCCCAGCATTTT
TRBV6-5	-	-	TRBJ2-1	CASSGGLDEQFF	TGTGCCAGCAGCGGGGGACTTGATGAGCAGTTCTTC